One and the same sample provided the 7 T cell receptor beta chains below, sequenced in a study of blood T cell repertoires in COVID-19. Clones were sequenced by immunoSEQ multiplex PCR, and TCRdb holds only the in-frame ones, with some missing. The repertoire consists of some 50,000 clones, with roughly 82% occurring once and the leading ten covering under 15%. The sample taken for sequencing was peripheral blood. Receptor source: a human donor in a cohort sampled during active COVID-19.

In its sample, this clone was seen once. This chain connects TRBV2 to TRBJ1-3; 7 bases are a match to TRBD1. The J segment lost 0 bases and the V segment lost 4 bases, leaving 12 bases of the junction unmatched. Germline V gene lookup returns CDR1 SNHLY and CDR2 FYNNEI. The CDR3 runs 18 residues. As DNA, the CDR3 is TGTGCCAGCAGTGGGGGACAGTTACCTTCAGGCTCTGGAAACACCATATATTTT. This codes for CASSGGQLPSGSGNTIYF.

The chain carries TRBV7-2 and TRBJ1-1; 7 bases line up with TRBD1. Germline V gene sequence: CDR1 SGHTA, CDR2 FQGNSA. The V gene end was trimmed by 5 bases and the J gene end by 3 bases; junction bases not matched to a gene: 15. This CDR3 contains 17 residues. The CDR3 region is CASSPGDRGYWDTEAFF. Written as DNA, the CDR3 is TGTGCCAGCAGCCCGGGGGACAGAGGTTACTGGGACACTGAAGCTTTCTTT.

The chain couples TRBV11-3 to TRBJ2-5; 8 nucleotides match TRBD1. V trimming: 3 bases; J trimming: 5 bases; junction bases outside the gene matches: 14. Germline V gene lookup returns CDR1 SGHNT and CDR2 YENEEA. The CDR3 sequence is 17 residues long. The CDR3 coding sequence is TGTGCCAGCAGCTTTTCTGTATCAGCAGGGGGCTTGGAGACCCAGTACTTC. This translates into CASSFSVSAGGLETQYF.

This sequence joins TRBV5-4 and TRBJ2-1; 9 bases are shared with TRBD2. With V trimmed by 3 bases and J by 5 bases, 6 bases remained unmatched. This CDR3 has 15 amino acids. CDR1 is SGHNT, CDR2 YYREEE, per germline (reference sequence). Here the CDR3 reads CASSWRSGGHNEQFF. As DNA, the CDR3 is TGTGCCAGCAGCTGGCGTAGCGGGGGCCACAATGAGCAGTTCTTC.

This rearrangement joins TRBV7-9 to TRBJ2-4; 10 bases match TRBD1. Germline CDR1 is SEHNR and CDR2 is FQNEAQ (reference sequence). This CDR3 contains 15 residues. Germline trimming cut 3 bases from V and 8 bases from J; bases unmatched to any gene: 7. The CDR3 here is CASSLTGGSRDIQYF. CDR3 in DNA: TGTGCCAGCAGCTTGACAGGGGGCTCAAGAGACATTCAGTACTTC.

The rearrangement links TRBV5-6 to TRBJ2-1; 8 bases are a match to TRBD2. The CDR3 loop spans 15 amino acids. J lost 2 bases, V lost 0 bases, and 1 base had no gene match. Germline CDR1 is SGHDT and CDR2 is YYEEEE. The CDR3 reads CASSLGSGAYNEQFF. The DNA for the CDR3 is TGTGCCAGCAGCTTGGGTAGCGGGGCCTACAATGAGCAGTTCTTC.

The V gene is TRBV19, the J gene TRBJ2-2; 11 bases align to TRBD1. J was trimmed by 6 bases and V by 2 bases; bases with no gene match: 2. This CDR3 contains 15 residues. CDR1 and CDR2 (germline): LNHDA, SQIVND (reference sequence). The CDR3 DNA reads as TGTGCCAGTAGTATACCGGGACAGGGGGCCGGGGAGCTGTTTTTT. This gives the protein CASSIPGQGAGELFF.